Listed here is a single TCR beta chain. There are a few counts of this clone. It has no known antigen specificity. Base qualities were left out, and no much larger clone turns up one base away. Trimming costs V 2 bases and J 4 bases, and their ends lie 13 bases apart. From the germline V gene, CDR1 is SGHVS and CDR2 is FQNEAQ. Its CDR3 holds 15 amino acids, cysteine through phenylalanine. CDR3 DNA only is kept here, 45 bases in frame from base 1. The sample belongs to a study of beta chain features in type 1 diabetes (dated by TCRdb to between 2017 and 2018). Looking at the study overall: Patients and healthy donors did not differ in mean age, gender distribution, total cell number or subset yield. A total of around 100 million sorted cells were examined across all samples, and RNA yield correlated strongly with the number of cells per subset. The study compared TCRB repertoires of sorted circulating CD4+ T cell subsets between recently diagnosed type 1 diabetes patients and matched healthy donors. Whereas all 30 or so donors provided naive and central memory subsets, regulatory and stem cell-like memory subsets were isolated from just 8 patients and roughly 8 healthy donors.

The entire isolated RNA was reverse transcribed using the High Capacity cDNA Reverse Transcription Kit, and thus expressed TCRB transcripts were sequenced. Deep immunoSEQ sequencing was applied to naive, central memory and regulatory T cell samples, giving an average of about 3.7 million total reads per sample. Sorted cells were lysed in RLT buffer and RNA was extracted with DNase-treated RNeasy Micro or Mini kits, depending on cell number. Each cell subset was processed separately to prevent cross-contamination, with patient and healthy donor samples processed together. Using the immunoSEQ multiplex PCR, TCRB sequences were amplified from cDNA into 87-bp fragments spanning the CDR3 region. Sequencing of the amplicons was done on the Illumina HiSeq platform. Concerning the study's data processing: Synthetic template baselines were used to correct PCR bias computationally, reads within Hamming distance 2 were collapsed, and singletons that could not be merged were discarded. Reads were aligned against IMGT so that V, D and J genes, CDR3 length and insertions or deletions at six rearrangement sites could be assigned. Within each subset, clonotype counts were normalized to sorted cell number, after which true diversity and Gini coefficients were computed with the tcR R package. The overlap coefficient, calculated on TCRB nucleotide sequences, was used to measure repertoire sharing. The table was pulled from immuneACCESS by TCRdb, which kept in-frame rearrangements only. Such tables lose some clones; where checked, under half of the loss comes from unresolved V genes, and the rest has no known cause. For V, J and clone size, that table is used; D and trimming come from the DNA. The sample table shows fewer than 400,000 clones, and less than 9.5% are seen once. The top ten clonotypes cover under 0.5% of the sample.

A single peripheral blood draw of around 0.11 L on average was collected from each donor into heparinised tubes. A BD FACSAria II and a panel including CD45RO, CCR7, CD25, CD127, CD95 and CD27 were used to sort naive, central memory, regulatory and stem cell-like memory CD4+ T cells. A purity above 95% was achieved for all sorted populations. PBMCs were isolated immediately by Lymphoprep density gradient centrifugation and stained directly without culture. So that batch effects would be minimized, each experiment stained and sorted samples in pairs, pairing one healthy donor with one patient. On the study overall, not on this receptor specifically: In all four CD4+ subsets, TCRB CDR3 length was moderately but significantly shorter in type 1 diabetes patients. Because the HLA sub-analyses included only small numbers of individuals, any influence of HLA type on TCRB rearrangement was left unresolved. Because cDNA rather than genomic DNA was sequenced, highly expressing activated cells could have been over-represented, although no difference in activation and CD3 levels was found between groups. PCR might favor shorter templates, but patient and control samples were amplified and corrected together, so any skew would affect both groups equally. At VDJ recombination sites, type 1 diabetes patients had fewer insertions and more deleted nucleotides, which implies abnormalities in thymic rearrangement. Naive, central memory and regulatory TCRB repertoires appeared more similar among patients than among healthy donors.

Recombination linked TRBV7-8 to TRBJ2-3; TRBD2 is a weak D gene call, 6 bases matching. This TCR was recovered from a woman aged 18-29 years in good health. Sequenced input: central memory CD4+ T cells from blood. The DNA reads TGTGCCAGCAGCTTATTGGGGGGTCGGGCAGATACGCAGTATTTT. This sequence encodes CASSLLGGRADTQYF.